Listed here is a single T cell receptor (beta chain). This clonotype showed up just a few times. Its target antigen remains unknown. No qualities accompany the bases; no much larger clone lies one base away. The sample is drawn from a study of T cell repertoires in cytomegalovirus infection (dated by TCRdb to about 2019). For the study in its entirety: Alongside well-studied HLA-B-restricted epitopes, the peptide stimulations were aimed at recently identified HLA-C-restricted CMV epitopes, whose presentation resists viral immunomodulation. Donor HLA type was relevant to the analysis, because carriage of CMV infection together with the matching HLA type was indicated by public TCR beta signatures.

Spanning cysteine to phenylalanine, the CDR3 consists of 14 amino acids. The entry retains the CDR3 DNA only, 42 bases that are in frame from base 1. Looking up the germline V gene (reference sequence) yields CDR1 SGHNT and CDR2 YYREEE. V is cut back by 4 bases and J by 5 bases, with 7 bases in the junction unmatched. Paper-wide results and their limitations: In both this cohort and an independent cohort of some 370 donors, the cumulative frequency of public TCR beta family members distinguished carriers of CMV infection plus the relevant HLA type. In the ex vivo response, HLA-C-restricted CMV-specific TCR beta clonotypes were dominant, and in two of eight donors the single most frequent clonotype came from this HLA-C-restricted group.

Sequencing instrument: Illumina HiSeq 1500. TCRdb handled the public reads itself, with Q25 trimming in fastp and clone calling in MiXCR, and kept productive beta chains. Records with the same CDR3 protein are collapsed into one entry carrying the most frequent genes and DNA. This sample is represented by about half a million distinct CDR3 sequences; around 30% of them were singletons. The ten largest make up roughly 17% of the sample. According to the study, the label for this sample's treatment or condition signals: in vitro stimulation with specific CMV peptide epitopes to enrich CMV-specific T cells.

The clonotype was recovered from a human donor in good health (CMV status not recorded). Some clones in this sample may be carry-over from other donors' samples. The specimen comprised cultured PBMCs, sampled from culture after CMV antigen stimulation. The chain uses TRBV5-4 and TRBJ1-2, with TRBD1 identical over 8 junction bases. The bases are TGTGCCAGCAGCGACGGACAGGGAAGGTATGGCTACACCTTC. The translation is CASSDGQGRYGYTF. This CDR3, with the reference TRBV5-4 and TRBJ1-2 proteins standing in past its ends, gives the full variable domain ETGVTQSPTHLIKTRGQQVTLRCSSQSGHNTVSWYQQALGQGPQFIFQYYREEENGRGNFPPRFSGLQFPNYSSELNVNALELDDSALYLCASSDGQGRYGYTFGSGTRLTVV.